This T cell receptor (beta chain) was sequenced during a study of blood T cells in healthy people across ages. Remarks on this clonotype: Its antigen is currently unknown.

A second PCR, run for about 6 to 11 cycles, used a sample-barcoded 5' primer plus a J-beta primer mix. TCRdb reprocessed the 5' RACE reads with MiXCR, giving one entry per CDR3 protein. The sample yields around 1.5 million distinct CDR3 sequences, 55% to 75% seen once. Study-wide results and limits: Both naive CD4+ cell counts and diversity were greater in long-lived donors than in aged donors. Reliance upon unsorted PBMCs precluded definitive naive versus antigen-experienced comparison.

This clonotype was obtained from a young man in good health. Material: blood.

The CDR3 loop reads CSAADRADTGELFF. In DNA, the CDR3 is TGCAGTGCTGCCGACAGGGCGGACACCGGGGAGCTGTTTTTT. The chain recombines TRBV20-1 with TRBJ2-2; 7 nucleotides line up with TRBD1. Germline assignment: CDR1 DFQATT and CDR2 SNEGSKA (reference sequence). V lost 5 bases and J lost 3; bases outside the gene matches: 6. This CDR3 has 14 amino acids.